This T cell receptor beta chain was recorded in a study of vaccination effects on CD4 cells after COVID-19. The ends were cut back, 7 bases at V and 1 base at J, with 13 bases in the middle. This CDR3 has 14 amino acids. Germline V gives CDR1 MNHEY, CDR2 SVGAGI. Only one count was recorded for this clone. Its target is not known. Viral peptide pools were used in the ViraFEST assay to expand antigen-specific CD4+ T cells, and sequencing came afterward. Cultured cells yielded isolated CD4+ T cells after less than 11 days. Vaccinated participants had no history of SARS-CoV-2 infection and tested negative for nucleocapsid antibodies. TCRdb keeps only in-frame clones here, not all; method: immunoSEQ multiplex PCR. The sample has some 70,000 clones; 75% to 90% are singletons.

The TCR originated in a human donor who received a COVID-19 vaccine. J is TRBJ1-1 and V is TRBV6-5; D unresolved. The specimen comprised CD4+ T cells from PBMCs cultured with SARS-CoV-2 spike peptides, sampled before COVID-19 vaccination. The CDR3, as DNA: TGTGCCAGCAACCCACCGGCGAGGAACACTGAAGCTTTCTTT. The encoded protein is CASNPPARNTEAFF.